This T cell receptor (beta chain) is drawn from a study of vaccination effects on CD4 cells after COVID-19. In the ViraFEST assay, antigen-specific CD4+ clonotypes were identified by expansion after peptide-pool stimulation. Subsequent to a culture period of about ten days, CD4+ T cells were isolated. Among the vaccine recipients, none had a prior SARS-CoV-2 infection, and nucleocapsid antibodies were negative. Half-medium exchanges with IL-2 medium took place on days 3 and 7. This clone showed up just once. The antigen is unknown. TCRdb's table, derived via immunoSEQ multiplex PCR, lists solely in-frame clones and lacks some. Here the sample spans tens of thousands of clones, under 80% being singletons. Study-level points and caveats: Few convalescent patients and no early post-infection timepoints were included in the study.

V was trimmed by 1 base and J by 2 bases, leaving 9 bases between them. CDR1 is SGHRS, CDR2 YFSETQ, per germline. CDR3 length: 14 residues. This chain joins TRBV5-1 and TRBJ1-2; no clear D gene. The material sequenced was CD4+ T cells from PBMCs cultured with SARS-CoV-2 spike peptides, taken before COVID-19 vaccination. This clonotype was obtained from a human donor who received a COVID-19 vaccine. CDR3 loop: CASSLSRPNYGYTF. The CDR3, as DNA: TGCGCCAGCAGCTTGTCACGACCAAACTATGGCTACACCTTC.